The 28 T cell receptor beta chains presented below share a single source sample, sequenced in a study of HIV-infected patients and healthy controls. TCRdb reprocessed the 5' RACE reads with MiXCR, giving one entry per CDR3 protein. Among over 55,000 distinct CDR3 sequences listed, less than 20% were seen once. Sequencing input: CD4+ T cells from blood. All receptors derive from a human donor in good health.

This clonotype was observed a handful of times. The V and J genes are TRBV5-4 and TRBJ1-1; D ambiguous. The CDR3 contains 16 residues. Germline V gives CDR1 SGHNT, CDR2 YYREEE (reference sequence). The germline V and J ends were trimmed by 0 bases and 0 bases, with 12 bases remaining between them. DNA of the CDR3: TGTGCCAGCAGCTTGGACCGACCCACCATGAACACTGAAGCTTTCTTT. Amino acid sequence: CASSLDRPTMNTEAFF.

In its sample, this clonotype was seen many times. The chain joins TRBV29-1 to TRBJ1-1, with unresolved D. V lost 4 bases, J lost 1 base, and 4 bases lay in between. The CDR3 spans 11 residues. Germline CDR1 SQVTM, CDR2 ANQGSEA. CDR3 coding DNA: TGCAGCGTTGTTCGGAACACTGAAGCTTTCTTT. Its protein product is CSVVRNTEAFF. The variable domain in full, completed from reference TRBV29-1 and TRBJ1-1, reads SAVISQKPSRDICQRGTSLTIQCQVDSQVTMMFWYRQQPGQSLTLIATANQGSEATYESGFVIDKFPISRPNLTFSTLTVSNMSPEDSSIYLCSVVRNTEAFFGQGTRLTVV.

This clonotype appeared a few times. The chain combines TRBV20-1 with TRBJ1-5; the match to TRBD1 covers 7 bases. The CDR3 consists of 15 residues. The V gene's germline CDR1 is DFQATT and CDR2 SNEGSKA (reference sequence). With V trimmed by 0 bases and J by 7 bases, 9 bases remained unmatched. The CDR3, as DNA: TGCAGTGCTAGAGATTCGGGCAGGGGGGCACAGCCCCAGCATTTT. Translating it yields CSARDSGRGAQPQHF.

This clonotype was seen more than once but under ten times. V is TRBV7-9 and J is TRBJ1-1, with a possible D match to TRBD1 (6 bases). Germline V gene data show CDR1 as SEHNR and CDR2 as FQNEAQ (reference sequence). Between the trimmed V and J ends, which lost 8 bases and 5 bases, there was a span of 12 bases. This CDR3 is built from 12 residues. The CDR3 nucleotides read TGTGCCAGCGCTAGGGGGGGGACTGAAGCTTTCTTT. Translation: CASARGGTEAFF.

A few counts support this clonotype. The genes are TRBV18 and TRBJ1-1; 7 nucleotides agree with TRBD1. V was clipped by 3 bases and J by 5 bases; unmatched bases: 9. Germline lookup yields CDR1 KGHSH and CDR2 LQKENI. The CDR3 extends over 15 amino acids. CDR3 sequence: CASSPRQGELTEAFF. Written as DNA, the CDR3 is TGTGCCAGCTCACCGCGACAGGGCGAATTGACTGAAGCTTTCTTT. Based on the CDR3 plus reference TRBV18 and TRBJ1-1, the full variable domain is NAGVMQNPRHLVRRRGQEARLRCSPMKGHSHVYWYRQLPEEGLKFMVYLQKENIIDESGMPKERFSAEFPKEGPSILRIQQVVRGDSAAYFCASSPRQGELTEAFFGQGTRLTVV.

Comment on this clonotype: An end of the junction differs from the germline gene, which may be a read error. The chain employs TRBV20-1 and TRBJ1-2; D might be TRBD1 (5 bases). This CDR3 comprises 14 residues. Per germline, CDR1 DFQATT and CDR2 SNEGSKA (reference sequence). Here the CDR3 DNA reads TGCAGTGCACCGAGCGGAGGGGCTAACTATGGCTTCACCTTC. It codes for CSAPSGGANYGFTF.

This clonotype was recorded a few times. Possible read error: a much larger clone is one base away. The chain combines TRBV7-9 with TRBJ2-1; D is unresolved. The CDR3 totals 11 residues. The V gene lost 0 bases and the J gene lost 8 bases, with 2 bases spanning the gap. In germline, CDR1 is SEHNR, CDR2 FQNEAQ (reference sequence). The CDR3 here is CASSLAYEQFF. The CDR3 region has the DNA TGTGCCAGCAGCTTAGCCTATGAGCAGTTCTTC.

The chain has TRBV20-1 and TRBJ2-7, with D perhaps matching TRBD2 (5 bases). V was cut by 5 bases and J by 7 bases, with 15 bases left in between. This CDR3 contains 12 residues. The germline CDR1 and CDR2 sequences are DFQATT and SNEGSKA (reference sequence). The CDR3 DNA sequence: TGCAGTGCTCCGCGAGGTCCGGGAGAGCAGTACTTC. Translating it yields CSAPRGPGEQYF.

The genes are TRBV15 and TRBJ1-1, with D hard to call. This CDR3 is 13 amino acids long. Trimming removed 0 bases from V and 7 bases from J, with 9 bases in between. CDR1 and CDR2 (germline): LNHNV, YYDKDF (reference sequence). The CDR3 DNA sequence: TGTGCCACCAGCAGAGATGTACGAAGTGAAGCTTTCTTT. This sequence encodes CATSRDVRSEAFF. The variable domain in full, completed from reference TRBV15 and TRBJ1-1, reads DAMVIQNPRYQVTQFGKPVTLSCSQTLNHNVMYWYQQKSSQAPKLLFHYYDKDFNNEADTPDNFQSRRPNTSFCFLDIRSPGLGDTAMYLCATSRDVRSEAFFGQGTRLTVV.

This chain uses TRBV7-3 with TRBJ2-2; the D is unclear. V gave up 6 bases and J gave up 8 bases, with 22 bases separating them. Germline CDR1 reads SGHTA; CDR2 reads FQGTGA. The CDR3 runs to 16 residues. CDR3 sequence (DNA): TGTGCCAGCAGTTCCCCCCGTGGAAGCCCCCTGGGGGAGCTGTTTTTT. Its translation is CASSSPRGSPLGELFF.

This clonotype has ten or more counts. V and J are TRBV12-3 or TRBV12-4 and TRBJ2-1, with D perhaps matching TRBD2 (6 bases). The CDR3 has 15 residues. Between the trimmed V and J ends, which lost 5 bases and 7 bases, there was a span of 18 bases. In nucleotides, the CDR3 is TGTGCCAGCAGTGGCGGTGCGCGGGGAAAAAATGAGCAGTTCTTC. Translated, it gives CASSGGARGKNEQFF.

This clonotype was observed a few times. V is TRBV4-2 and J is TRBJ1-2; 9 nucleotides agree with TRBD1. The length of the CDR3 is 15 residues. V gave up 0 bases and J gave up 8 bases; unmatched junction bases: 7. The germline gives CDR1 LGHNA, CDR2 YNFKEQ. CDR3 amino acids: CASSQDGGTGKGYTF. The DNA of the CDR3 is TGTGCCAGCAGCCAAGATGGGGGGACAGGGAAAGGCTACACCTTC.

This chain connects TRBV7-2 to TRBJ2-7, with 14 bases that match TRBD2. Trimming took 7 bases from V and 5 from J; bases not matched to a gene: 13. Germline V gene sequence: CDR1 SGHTA, CDR2 FQGNSA. This CDR3 is 17 amino acids long. The CDR3 protein is CASTTPSGTSGRHEQYF. CDR3 bases: TGTGCCAGCACCACCCCCAGCGGGACTAGCGGGAGACACGAGCAGTACTTC.

There are a few counts of this clonotype. This chain links TRBV5-1 with TRBJ2-3, with a tentative D call TRBD2 (5 bases). The CDR3 has 17 amino acids. CDR1 and CDR2 from the germline V gene are SGHRS and YFSETQ. Trimming left V 0 bases short and J 2 bases short, with 16 bases between. The CDR3 protein is CASSLGAGNPPTDTQYF. Written as DNA, the CDR3 is TGCGCCAGCAGCTTGGGGGCCGGGAATCCCCCCACAGATACGCAGTATTTT.

This sequence joins TRBV20-1 and TRBJ1-1; no clear D. CDR1 and CDR2 (germline): DFQATT, SNEGSKA (reference sequence). CDR3 length: 11 residues. V lost 1 base and J lost 0, with 0 bases in between. The CDR3 is CSARVNTEAFF. CDR3 coding DNA: TGCAGTGCTAGAGTGAACACTGAAGCTTTCTTT.

This chain uses TRBV7-6 with TRBJ2-5; 11 bases align to TRBD2. Germline assignment: CDR1 SGHVS and CDR2 FNYEAQ. The trim removed 4 bases at V and 0 bases at J, leaving 10 bases unmatched. CDR3 size: 18 residues. This CDR3 reads CASSSGGLAGLHQETQYF. CDR3 bases: TGTGCCAGCAGCTCAGGCGGACTAGCGGGCCTACACCAAGAGACCCAGTACTTC.

In its sample, this clonotype was seen many times. The rearrangement uses TRBV2 and TRBJ2-5; the D is unclear. The ends were cut back, 6 bases at V and 3 bases at J, with 5 bases in the middle. This CDR3 is 11 amino acids long. Germline CDR1 is SNHLY and CDR2 is FYNNEI. CDR3 region: CASSTKETQYF. CDR3 DNA: TGTGCCAGCAGCACGAAAGAGACCCAGTACTTC.

The chain employs TRBV2 and TRBJ1-4, with a possible D match to TRBD1 (5 bases). The length of the CDR3 is 13 residues. Per germline, CDR1 SNHLY and CDR2 FYNNEI. The V end was cut by 7 bases, the J end by 4 bases, with 10 bases between. CDR3 nucleotides: TGTGCCAGCAAAAGGACAATTAATGAAAAACTGTTTTTT. Residues: CASKRTINEKLFF.

The genes are TRBV28 and TRBJ2-4; perhaps D is TRBD1 or TRBD2 (5 bases each). Germline V gives CDR1 MDHEN, CDR2 SYDVKM. The CDR3 has 16 residues. The germline V and J ends were trimmed by 8 bases and 0 bases, with 17 bases remaining between them. CDR3 nucleotide sequence: TGTGCCAGCGGGAGTTTGACAGCCCTAGCCAAAAACATTCAGTACTTC. Encoded protein: CASGSLTALAKNIQYF.

The CDR3 reads CASSIGTTDTQYF. The CDR3 bases are TGTGCCAGCAGCATTGGGACCACAGATACGCAGTATTTT. The chain has TRBV7-9 and TRBJ2-3; the D gene could be TRBD1 or TRBD2 (5 bases each). Germline values: CDR1 SEHNR, CDR2 FQNEAQ (reference sequence). V was cut by 5 bases and J by 2 bases, with 8 bases left in between. The CDR3 is made up of 13 amino acids.

This clonotype has just a few counts. V and J are TRBV5-6 and TRBJ2-2, with 8 bases that match TRBD1. This CDR3 comprises 17 residues. V lost 2 bases to trimming and J lost 2 bases; unmatched junction nucleotides: 8. CDR1 SGHDT and CDR2 YYEEEE come from the germline V gene. Written as DNA, the CDR3 is TGTGCCAGCAGCTTATATTCCGGGACAGGTAACACCGGGGAGCTGTTTTTT. Translated, it gives CASSLYSGTGNTGELFF.

J is TRBJ2-7 and V is TRBV2; weak D call: TRBD1 (5 bases). From germline, CDR1 is SNHLY and CDR2 FYNNEI. V was clipped by 5 bases and J by 5 bases, with 13 bases between them. CDR3 length: 13 amino acids. The CDR3 region is CASSRAWGHEQYF. CDR3 coding DNA: TGTGCCAGCAGTAGGGCCTGGGGCCACGAGCAGTACTTC.

This clonotype has ten or more counts. This rearrangement joins TRBV7-3 to TRBJ1-1, with unresolved D. CDR1 SGHTA and CDR2 FQGTGA come from the germline V gene. CDR3 length equals 13 residues. The V and J ends lost 2 bases and 1 base respectively, with 5 bases between them. The CDR3 region is CASSLAPNTEAFF. The CDR3 nucleotides are TGTGCCAGCAGCTTAGCGCCGAACACTGAAGCTTTCTTT.

The genes are TRBV19 and TRBJ2-5; D gene ambiguous. Trimming stripped 6 bases from V and 1 base from J, with 9 bases between. CDR1 is LNHDA, CDR2 SQIVND, per germline (reference sequence). The CDR3 consists of 13 residues. The CDR3 sequence is CASSSIPQETQYF. CDR3 coding DNA: TGTGCCAGTAGCTCAATCCCCCAAGAGACCCAGTACTTC.

This clonotype was counted at least ten times. V usage is TRBV30 and J usage is TRBJ2-1, with 9 bases identical to TRBD2. V lost 4 bases to trimming and J lost 8 bases; unmatched junction nucleotides: 12. Germline CDR1 GTSNPN, CDR2 SVGIG (reference sequence). The CDR3 runs 15 residues. The CDR3 nucleotides are TGTGCCTGGAACCGCGCGGGAGGGGTTAAGTATGAGCAGTTCTTC. Protein product: CAWNRAGGVKYEQFF.

This clonotype has more than one count but fewer than ten. The CDR3 protein is CASSQESSGANVLTF. The CDR3 DNA reads as TGTGCCAGCAGTCAGGAGAGCTCTGGGGCCAACGTCCTGACTTTC. The chain couples TRBV6-4 to TRBJ2-6, with D unclear. The V gene's germline CDR1 is MRHNA and CDR2 SNTAGT. This CDR3 region has 15 residues. V lost 5 bases and J lost 0, with 8 bases in between.

There are many counts of this clonotype. The genes are TRBV12-3 or TRBV12-4 and TRBJ1-5, with D unresolved. Trimming stripped 0 bases from V and 0 bases from J, with 6 bases between. The CDR3 has 15 residues. For the CDR3, the DNA is TGTGCCAGCAGTTTAGCGGGTGATAGCAATCAGCCCCAGCATTTT. This sequence encodes CASSLAGDSNQPQHF.

Of note for this clonotype: This may stem from a read error, because a much larger clone lies one nucleotide away. The CDR3 spells CVSSLMDGGYNEQFF. In DNA, the CDR3 is TGTGTCAGCAGCTTAATGGATGGGGGCTACAATGAGCAGTTCTTC. J is TRBJ2-1 and V is TRBV7-3; D might be TRBD1 or TRBD2, each matching 5 bases. The CDR3 runs to 15 residues. Germline loops: CDR1 SGHTA, CDR2 FQGTGA.